This T cell receptor (beta chain) was found in a study of shared clonotypes between healthy human individuals. Of note for this clone: Other nucleotide sequences in the sample specify the same CDR3.

The assay was immunoSEQ multiplex PCR, and TCRdb's table has in-frame clones only and misses some. Of under 1,100,000 clones in the sample, 70% to 80% were seen once. The receptor was isolated from a man between 18 and 29 years old in good health. Some clones in this sample may be carry-over from other donors' samples. The sample comprised memory CD4+ T cells from PBMCs. Described subset: CD45RA-negative fraction.

CDR3 coding DNA: TGCGCCAGCAGCCCGGACAGTCCTAATCAGCCCCAGCATTTT. This encodes CASSPDSPNQPQHF. This sequence joins TRBV5-1 and TRBJ1-5; a weak D match, TRBD1 (6 bases). V lost 4 bases, J lost 4 bases, and 12 bases lay in between. Germline assignment: CDR1 SGHRS and CDR2 YFSETQ. The CDR3 covers 14 residues.